This T cell receptor beta chain is drawn from a study of T cell changes during pregnancy in multiple sclerosis. With 6 bases removed from V and 7 bases from J, the gap between germline ends came to 16 bases. CDR1 is LNHNV and CDR2 is YYDKDF in the germline V gene (reference sequence). There are 15 residues in the CDR3. The method was immunoSEQ multiplex PCR; TCRdb's version includes in-frame clones alone and lacks a portion of them. The sample yields just under 65,000 clones, 75% to 95% seen once. V gene TRBV15 combines with J gene TRBJ1-6, with D perhaps TRBD1 (6 bases). Material: peripheral blood, obtained after pregnancy. The clonotype comes from a female donor in good health, enrolled as a control in a pregnancy study. CDR3 protein: CATRVTGGQNSPLHF. CDR3 coding DNA: TGTGCCACCAGGGTGACAGGCGGTCAAAATTCACCCCTCCACTTT.